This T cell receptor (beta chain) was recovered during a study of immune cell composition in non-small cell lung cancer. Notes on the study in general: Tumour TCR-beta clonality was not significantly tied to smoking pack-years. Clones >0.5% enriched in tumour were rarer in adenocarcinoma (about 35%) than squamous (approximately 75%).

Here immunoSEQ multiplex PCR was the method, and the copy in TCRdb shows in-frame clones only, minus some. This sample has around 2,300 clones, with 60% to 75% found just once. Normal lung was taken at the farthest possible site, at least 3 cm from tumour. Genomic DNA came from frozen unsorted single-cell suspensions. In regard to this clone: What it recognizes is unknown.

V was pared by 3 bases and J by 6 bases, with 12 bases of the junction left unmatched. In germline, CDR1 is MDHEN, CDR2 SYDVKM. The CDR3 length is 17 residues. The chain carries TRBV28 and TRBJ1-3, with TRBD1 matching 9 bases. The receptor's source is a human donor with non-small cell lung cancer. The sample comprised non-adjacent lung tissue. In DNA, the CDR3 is TGTGCCAGCAGTTTTTACGGACAGGGGATTTACGAAAACACCATATATTTT. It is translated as CASSFYGQGIYENTIYF.